The present T cell receptor beta chain was sequenced within a study of blood T cell repertoires in COVID-19. Study-wide context: T cells, B-cell-depleted T cells, or PBMCs supplied cDNA or gDNA.

Cohort 3 recovery required two negative PCRs, clearance, or symptom resolution. This CDR3 region has 12 residues. Germline V CDR1 and CDR2: SGHDT, YYEEEE. V lost 3 bases and J 5 bases, leaving 6 bases between the germline ends. This clone showed up just once. Produced via immunoSEQ multiplex PCR; TCRdb's table is partial and in-frame only. This table holds about 250,000 clones, 85% to 90% found once. The rearrangement joins TRBV5-6 to TRBJ2-1; D is uncertain. This TCR came from a man aged 35-49 years who had recovered from COVID-19. What was sequenced was PBMCs or T cells enriched from blood (not recorded which). CDR3 loop: CASSYTNNEQFF. CDR3 coding DNA: TGTGCCAGCAGCTATACAAACAATGAGCAGTTCTTC.